The 12 T cell receptor beta chains given below trace back to one sample, sequenced in a study of neurological immune-mediated disorders. TCRdb used MiXCR to reprocess the 5' RACE reads, holding one entry per CDR3 protein. The sample lists more than 40,000 distinct CDR3 sequences, 10% to 15% seen once, with approximately 9% in the top ten. Documented time point: longitudinal time-point 3. Sequencing used PBMCs. The origin of the receptors is a male donor with HTLV-1-associated myelopathy (HAM/TSP).

The rearrangement uses TRBV4-3 and TRBJ1-2; unclear D gene. The germline CDR1 and CDR2 sequences are LGHNA and YSLEER. V shed 0 bases and J shed 8 bases, with 16 bases lying between them. The CDR3 contains 15 residues. The CDR3 DNA is TGCGCCAGCAGCCAAGATGGATACGCACCCGAGGGCTACACCTTC. This gives the protein CASSQDGYAPEGYTF.

Ten or more counts support this clonotype. A junction end diverges from the germline sequence, so it may reflect a read error. The chain has TRBV15 and TRBJ1-5; tentative D call: TRBD1 (5 bases). The CDR3 runs 15 residues. In germline, CDR1 is LNHNV, CDR2 YYDKDF (reference sequence). The chain's CDR3 is CATSGDSYSNQPQHF. Written as DNA, the CDR3 is TGTGCCACCAGCGGAGACAGCTACAGCAATCAGCCCCAGCATTTT.

The CDR3 DNA reads TGTGCCAGCAGCACCACGGTGCTTAATTCACCCCTCCACTTT. It specifies CASSTTVLNSPLHF. This chain links TRBV25-1 with TRBJ1-6, with no clear D. Trimming took off 6 bases at V and 6 bases at J, with 12 bases between the two ends. CDR1 and CDR2 (germline): MGHDK, SYGVNS. The length of the CDR3 is 14 residues.

This clonotype was recorded many times. The chain is built from TRBV9 and TRBJ2-1; 7 bases are a match to TRBD2. CDR3 length: 13 amino acids. V gave up 0 bases and J gave up 10 bases; unmatched junction bases: 4. Germline V gives CDR1 SGDLS, CDR2 YYNGEE. The CDR3 is CASSVGREGEQFF. CDR3 DNA: TGTGCCAGCAGCGTAGGTAGGGAGGGAGAGCAGTTCTTC.

This clonotype was observed at least ten times. The chain recombines TRBV5-1 with TRBJ1-1; D is perhaps TRBD1 (5 bases). This CDR3 contains 13 residues. Between the trimmed V and J ends, which lost 1 base and 5 bases, there was a span of 9 bases. In germline, CDR1 is SGHRS, CDR2 YFSETQ. The CDR3 coding sequence is TGCGCCAGCAGCTTGCGGGGGAGGACTGAAGCTTTCTTT. Translation gives CASSLRGRTEAFF.

This clonotype was counted at least ten times. The chain recombines TRBV5-1 with TRBJ2-7, with D tentatively TRBD2 (6 bases). The V end was cut by 4 bases, the J end by 5 bases, with 16 bases between. The germline gives CDR1 SGHRS, CDR2 YFSETQ. CDR3 length: 14 residues. The CDR3 sequence is CASSDRDWGHEQYF. The CDR3 region has the DNA TGCGCCAGCAGCGACCGGGACTGGGGTCACGAGCAGTACTTC.

This chain connects TRBV2 to TRBJ2-1, with D perhaps matching TRBD2 (5 bases). The CDR3 runs 12 residues. Trimming left V 6 bases short and J 8 bases short, with 11 bases between. Germline assignment: CDR1 SNHLY and CDR2 FYNNEI. CDR3: CASSTRGDEQFF. CDR3 nucleotides: TGTGCCAGCAGCACCCGGGGAGATGAGCAGTTCTTC.

This clonotype was seen repeatedly, ten times or more. The chain is built from TRBV28 and TRBJ1-1; D is unclear. V lost 3 bases to trimming and J lost 5 bases, with 10 bases between them. Germline V gene lookup returns CDR1 MDHEN and CDR2 SYDVKM. The CDR3 extends over 13 amino acids. CDR3 coding DNA: TGTGCCAGCAGTTTCATGGTGCGTACTGAAGCTTTCTTT. Its protein is CASSFMVRTEAFF.

This clonotype was recorded at least ten times. V and J are TRBV5-1 and TRBJ2-5; the D is unclear. The CDR3 has 12 amino acids. Germline loops: CDR1 SGHRS, CDR2 YFSETQ. V was clipped by 4 bases and J by 5 bases, with 9 bases between them. CDR3 sequence: CASSRARETQYF. The CDR3 DNA sequence: TGCGCCAGCAGCCGCGCTCGGGAGACCCAGTACTTC.

This chain uses TRBV5-1 with TRBJ2-3, with TRBD2 matching 13 bases. Germline V gives CDR1 SGHRS, CDR2 YFSETQ. V was pared by 5 bases and J by 8 bases, with 8 bases of the junction left unmatched. The CDR3 is 15 residues long. The CDR3 loop is CASSAGTSGVSTQYF. In DNA, the CDR3 is TGCGCCAGCAGTGCCGGGACTAGCGGGGTATCTACGCAGTATTTT. Supplemented by reference TRBV5-1 and TRBJ2-3, the full variable domain reads KAGVTQTPRYLIKTRGQQVTLSCSPISGHRSVSWYQQTPGQGLQFLFEYFSETQRNKGNFPGRFSGRQFSNSRSEMNVSTLELGDSALYLCASSAGTSGVSTQYFGPGTRLTVL.

This clonotype was seen ten or more times. This may be a read error: a much more frequent sequence differs by one nucleotide. This chain connects TRBV9 to TRBJ2-3; D is unclear. CDR1 is SGDLS, CDR2 YYNGEE, per germline. Trimming shortened V by 0 bases and J by 5 bases, and 1 base separated the two germline ends. This CDR3 contains 11 residues. In nucleotides, the CDR3 is TGTGCCAGCAGCGTAGGAGATACGCAGTATTTT. This codes for CASSVGDTQYF.

The genes are TRBV11-2 and TRBJ2-1; D is uncertain. V was clipped by 2 bases and J by 1 base, with 6 bases between them. The CDR3 has 14 residues. CDR1 and CDR2 from the germline V gene are SGHAT and FQNNGV. The CDR3 DNA sequence: TGTGCCAGCAGCTTAAGGTCTTCCTACAATGAGCAGTTCTTC. It specifies CASSLRSSYNEQFF.